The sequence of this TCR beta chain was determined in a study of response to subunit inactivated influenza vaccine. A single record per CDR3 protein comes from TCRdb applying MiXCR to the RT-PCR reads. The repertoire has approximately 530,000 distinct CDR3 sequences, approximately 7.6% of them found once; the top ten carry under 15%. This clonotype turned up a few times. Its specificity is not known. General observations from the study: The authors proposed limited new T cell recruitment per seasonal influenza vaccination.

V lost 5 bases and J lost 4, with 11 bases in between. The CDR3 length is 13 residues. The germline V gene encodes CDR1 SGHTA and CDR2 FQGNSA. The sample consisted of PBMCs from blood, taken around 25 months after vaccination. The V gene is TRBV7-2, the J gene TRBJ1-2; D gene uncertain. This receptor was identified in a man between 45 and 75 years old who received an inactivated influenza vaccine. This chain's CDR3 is CASSSRAGYGYTF. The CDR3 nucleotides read TGTGCCAGCAGCAGCCGAGCGGGCTATGGCTACACCTTC.